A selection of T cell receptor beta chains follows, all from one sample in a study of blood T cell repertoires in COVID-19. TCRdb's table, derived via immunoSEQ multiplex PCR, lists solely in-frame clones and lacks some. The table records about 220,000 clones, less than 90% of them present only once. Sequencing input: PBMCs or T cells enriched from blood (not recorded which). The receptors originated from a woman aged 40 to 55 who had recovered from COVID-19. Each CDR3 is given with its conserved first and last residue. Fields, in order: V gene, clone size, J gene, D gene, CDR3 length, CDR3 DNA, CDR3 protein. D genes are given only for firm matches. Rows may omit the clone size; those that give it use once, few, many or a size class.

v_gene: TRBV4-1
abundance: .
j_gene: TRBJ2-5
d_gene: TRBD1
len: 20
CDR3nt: TGCGCCAGCAGCCAATTCGTGGTCGGGGGGACAGGGCGACTCCAAGAGACCCAGTACTTC
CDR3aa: CASSQFVVGGTGRLQETQYF

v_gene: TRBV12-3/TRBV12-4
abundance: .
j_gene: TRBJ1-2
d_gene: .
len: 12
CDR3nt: TGTGCCAGCAGTTCGGGCAGGGCTGGCTACACCTTC
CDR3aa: CASSSGRAGYTF

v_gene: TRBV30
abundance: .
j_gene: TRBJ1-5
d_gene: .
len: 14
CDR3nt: TGTGCCTGGGACATTGGGGAGGGCAATCAGCCCCAGCATTTT
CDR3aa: CAWDIGEGNQPQHF

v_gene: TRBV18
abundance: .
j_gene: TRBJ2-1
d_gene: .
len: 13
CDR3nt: TGTGCCAGCTCACCACCTAGCGCCAATGAGCAGTTCTTC
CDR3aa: CASSPPSANEQFF

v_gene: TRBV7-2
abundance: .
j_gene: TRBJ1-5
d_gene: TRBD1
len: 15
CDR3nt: TGTGCCAGCAGCTTAGAAACAGGGGGCCGTCAGCCCCAGCATTTT
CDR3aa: CASSLETGGRQPQHF

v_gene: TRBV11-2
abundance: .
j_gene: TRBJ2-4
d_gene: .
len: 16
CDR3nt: TGTGCCAGCAGCTTAAGAGGGCCAGACCCCAAAAACATTCAGTACTTC
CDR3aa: CASSLRGPDPKNIQYF

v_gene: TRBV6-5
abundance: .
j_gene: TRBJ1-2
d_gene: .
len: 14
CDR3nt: TGTGCCAGCAGTCCGCAGGGAAAAAGGAATGGCTACACCTTC
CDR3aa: CASSPQGKRNGYTF

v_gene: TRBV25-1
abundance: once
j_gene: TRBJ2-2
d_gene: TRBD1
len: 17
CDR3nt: TGTGCCAGCAGTGAAACCCCCGGGACAGGGAACACCGGGGAGCTGTTTTTT
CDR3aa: CASSETPGTGNTGELFF

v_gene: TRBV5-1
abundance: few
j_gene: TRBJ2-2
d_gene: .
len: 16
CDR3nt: TGCGCCAGCAGCGCCGGTGGCGGAGAGGGCACCGGGGAGCTGTTTTTT
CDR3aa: CASSAGGGEGTGELFF

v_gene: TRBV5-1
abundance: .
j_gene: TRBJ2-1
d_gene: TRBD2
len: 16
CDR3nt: TGCGCCAGCAGCTTGGGGCCTAGCGGGACTAGGAATGAGCAGTTCTTC
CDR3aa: CASSLGPSGTRNEQFF

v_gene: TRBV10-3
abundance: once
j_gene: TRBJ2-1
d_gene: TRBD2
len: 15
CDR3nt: TGTGCCATCAGCGCTAGCGGGGGGACCTACAATGAGCAGTTCTTC
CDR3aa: CAISASGGTYNEQFF

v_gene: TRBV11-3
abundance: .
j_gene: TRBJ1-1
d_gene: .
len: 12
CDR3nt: TGTGCCAGCAGCTTAAGGGAGGCTGAAGCTTTCTTT
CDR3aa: CASSLREAEAFF

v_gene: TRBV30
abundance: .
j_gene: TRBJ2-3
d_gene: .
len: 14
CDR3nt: TGTGCCTGGAGTGTTCCGGGGGTAACAGATACGCAGTATTTT
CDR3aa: CAWSVPGVTDTQYF

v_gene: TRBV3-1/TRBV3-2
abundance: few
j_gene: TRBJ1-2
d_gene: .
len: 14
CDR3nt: TGTGCCAGCAGCCTATCTCCGGGAGGCGGAGGCTACACCTTC
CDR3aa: CASSLSPGGGGYTF

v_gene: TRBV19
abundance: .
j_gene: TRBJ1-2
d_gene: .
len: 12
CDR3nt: TGTGCCAGTACCGTCAGCGGGGGCGGCTACACCTTC
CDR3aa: CASTVSGGGYTF

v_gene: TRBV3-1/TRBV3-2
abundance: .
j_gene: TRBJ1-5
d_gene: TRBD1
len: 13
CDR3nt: TGTGCCAGCGGACAGGGTGGCAATCAGCCCCAGCATTTT
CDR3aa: CASGQGGNQPQHF

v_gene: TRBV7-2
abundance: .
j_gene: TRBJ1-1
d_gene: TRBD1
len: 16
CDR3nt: TGTGCCAGCAGCTCGGGACAGATACAACTGAACACTGAAGCTTTCTTT
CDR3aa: CASSSGQIQLNTEAFF

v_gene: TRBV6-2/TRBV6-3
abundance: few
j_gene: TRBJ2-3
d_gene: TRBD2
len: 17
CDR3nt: TGTGCCAGCAGTCTCGGCGGCTACGGGGGGGACACAGATACGCAGTATTTT
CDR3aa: CASSLGGYGGDTDTQYF

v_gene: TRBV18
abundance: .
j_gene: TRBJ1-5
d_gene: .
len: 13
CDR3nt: TGTGCCAGCTCACGTGTTGGGGAGAGGCCCCAGCATTTT
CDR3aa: CASSRVGERPQHF

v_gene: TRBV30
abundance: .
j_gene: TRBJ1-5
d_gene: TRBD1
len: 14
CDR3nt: TGTGCCTGGAGTTCGGACAGGGGTCTTCAGCCCCAGCATTTT
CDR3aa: CAWSSDRGLQPQHF

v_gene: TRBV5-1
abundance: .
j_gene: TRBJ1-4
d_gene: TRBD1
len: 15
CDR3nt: TGCGCCAGCAGCATAGGGACAGTCTTTGATGAAAAACTGTTTTTT
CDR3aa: CASSIGTVFDEKLFF

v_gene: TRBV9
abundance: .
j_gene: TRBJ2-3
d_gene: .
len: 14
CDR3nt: TGTGCCAGCAAGTCGGGAGCCACGGCAGATACGCAGTATTTT
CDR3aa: CASKSGATADTQYF

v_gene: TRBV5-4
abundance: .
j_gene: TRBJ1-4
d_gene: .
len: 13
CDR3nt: TGTGCCAGCAGGAAGCTCGGGAATGAAAAACTGTTTTTT
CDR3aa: CASRKLGNEKLFF

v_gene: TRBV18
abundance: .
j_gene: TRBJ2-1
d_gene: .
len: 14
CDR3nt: TGTGCCAGCTCACCGGTCAGAACCTACAATGAGCAGTTCTTC
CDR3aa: CASSPVRTYNEQFF

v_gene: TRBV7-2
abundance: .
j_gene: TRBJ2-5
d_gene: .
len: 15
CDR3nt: TGTGCCAGCAGCTTAGTGGGCAGAAACCAAGAGACCCAGTACTTC
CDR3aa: CASSLVGRNQETQYF

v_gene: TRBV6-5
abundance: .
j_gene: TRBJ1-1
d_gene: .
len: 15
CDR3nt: TGTGCCAGCAGTTACTCCACCCGGGTGAACACTGAAGCTTTCTTT
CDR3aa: CASSYSTRVNTEAFF

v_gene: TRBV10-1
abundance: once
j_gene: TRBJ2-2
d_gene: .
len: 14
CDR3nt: TGCGCCAGCAGACCAACAGCGAACACCGGGGAGCTGTTTTTT
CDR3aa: CASRPTANTGELFF

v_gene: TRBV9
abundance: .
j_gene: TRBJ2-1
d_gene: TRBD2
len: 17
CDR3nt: TGTGCCAGCAGCGCCGGGCTACTAGCGGGGCACTACAATGAGCAGTTCTTC
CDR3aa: CASSAGLLAGHYNEQFF

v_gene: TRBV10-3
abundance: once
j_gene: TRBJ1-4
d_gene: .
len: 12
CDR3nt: TGTGCCGCCAGAGGAGGAAATGAAAAACTGTTTTTT
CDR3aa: CAARGGNEKLFF